This T cell receptor beta chain derives from a study of post-analysis software for immune sequencing data. Study information: Both relapsing-remitting and secondary progressive multiple sclerosis featured among the disease courses, as did progressive-relapsing multiple sclerosis.

Study conclusions and caveats: Controls showed lower frequencies than patients for roughly five TRBV segments, and TRBV5-6, TRBV5-1 and TRBV20-1 were among these.

This clonotype has just one count. Its matching antigen is unknown. The TCR beta cDNA libraries contained unique molecular identifiers. Input amounts of 1 to 10 million T cells were used. These gave 500,000 or so cDNA molecules, so each molecule approximated one T cell. TCRdb called the PCR reads again in MiXCR, with one record for every CDR3 protein. The table includes 750,000 to 900,000 distinct CDR3 sequences, roughly 50% detected once. The CDR3 totals 16 residues. J was trimmed by 2 bases and V by 4 bases; bases with no gene match: 12. Germline V lookup: CDR1 SGHRS, CDR2 YFSETQ. This TCR was recovered from a girl under 18 with multiple sclerosis. This chain links TRBV5-1 with TRBJ2-7; 7 bases fit TRBD2. The sequenced sample was blood. Here the CDR3 DNA reads TGCGCCAGCAGCCCACCTGACAGCGGGGTAACCTACGAGCAGTACTTC. Protein: CASSPPDSGVTYEQYF.